The clone carrying this TCR beta chain came up many times. The sample belongs to a study of T cells in Graves' hyperthyroidism and ophthalmopathy. Trimming stripped 5 bases from V and 4 bases from J, with 10 bases between. The CDR3 sequence is 13 residues long. Germline CDR1 is SEHNR and CDR2 is FQNEAQ (reference sequence). RNA transcripts served as the template for amplifying TCR beta CDR3 regions. First-round RT-PCR targeting the TCR CDR3 was performed with the HTBI primer set. MiXCR was run by TCRdb on the multiplex PCR reads, yielding one entry per CDR3 protein. This table has hundreds of thousands of distinct CDR3 sequences, approximately 15% appearing once.

The chain links TRBV7-9 to TRBJ2-3; no firm D call. The sequenced material came from blood. The TCR comes from a man aged 18 to 30 with Graves' ophthalmopathy. Here the CDR3 DNA reads TGTGCCAGCAGCAGTCAGAGGCCAGATACGCAGTATTTT. Its protein is CASSSQRPDTQYF.